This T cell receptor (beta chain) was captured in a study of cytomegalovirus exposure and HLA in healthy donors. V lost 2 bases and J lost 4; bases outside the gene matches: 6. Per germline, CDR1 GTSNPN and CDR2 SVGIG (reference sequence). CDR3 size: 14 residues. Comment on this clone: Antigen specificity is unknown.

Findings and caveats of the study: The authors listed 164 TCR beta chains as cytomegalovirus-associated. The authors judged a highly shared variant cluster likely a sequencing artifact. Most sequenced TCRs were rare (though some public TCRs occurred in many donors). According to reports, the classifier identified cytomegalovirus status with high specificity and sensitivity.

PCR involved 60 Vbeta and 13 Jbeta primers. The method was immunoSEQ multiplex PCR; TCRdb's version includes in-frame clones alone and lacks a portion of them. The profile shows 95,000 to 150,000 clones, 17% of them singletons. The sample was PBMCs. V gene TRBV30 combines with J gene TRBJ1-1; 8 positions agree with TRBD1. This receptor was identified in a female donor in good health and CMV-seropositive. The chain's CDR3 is CAWSRRGLFTEAFF. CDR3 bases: TGTGCCTGGAGTCGCAGGGGGCTCTTCACTGAAGCTTTCTTT.